The sequence of this T cell receptor beta chain was determined in a study of cytomegalovirus exposure and HLA in healthy donors. PCR employed 60 Vbeta and 13 Jbeta primers. This table comes from immunoSEQ multiplex PCR, and its TCRdb copy is limited to in-frame clones, with some not included. The sample lists roughly 100,000 clones, roughly four fifths occurring once. Study-wide findings and caveats: Clonal expansion was found to be greater in HLA-associated TCR beta chains than in equally common others in a later analysis.

A word on this clone: Its antigen is still unknown.

The CDR3 is 14 amino acids. V was clipped by 3 bases and J by 4 bases; unmatched bases: 3. The germline CDR1 and CDR2 sequences are MGHRA and YSYEKL. V usage is TRBV4-1 and J usage is TRBJ1-2, with 9 bases lining up with TRBD1. The receptor was isolated from a male donor in good health and CMV-seropositive. Sequencing used PBMCs. Here the CDR3 DNA reads TGCGCCAGCAGCCACGACAGGGGGGCCTATGGCTACACCTTC. Its translation is CASSHDRGAYGYTF.